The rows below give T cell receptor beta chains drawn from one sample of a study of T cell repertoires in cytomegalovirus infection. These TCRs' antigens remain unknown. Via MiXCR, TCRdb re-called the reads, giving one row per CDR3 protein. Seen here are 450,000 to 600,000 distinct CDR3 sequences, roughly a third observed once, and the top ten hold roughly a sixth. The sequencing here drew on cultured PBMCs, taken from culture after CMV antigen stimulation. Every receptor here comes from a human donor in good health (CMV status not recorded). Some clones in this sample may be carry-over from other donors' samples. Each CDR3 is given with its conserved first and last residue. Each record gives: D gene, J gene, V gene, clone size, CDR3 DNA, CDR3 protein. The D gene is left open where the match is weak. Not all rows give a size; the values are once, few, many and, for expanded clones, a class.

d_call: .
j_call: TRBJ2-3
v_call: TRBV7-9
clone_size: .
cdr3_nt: TGTGCCAGCAGCTACGGTGGCCCTCAGGATACGCAGTATTTT
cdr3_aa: CASSYGGPQDTQYF

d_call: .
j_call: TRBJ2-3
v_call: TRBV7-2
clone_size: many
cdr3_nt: TGTGCCAGCAGCCAAGGGGATACGCAGTATTTT
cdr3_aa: CASSQGDTQYF

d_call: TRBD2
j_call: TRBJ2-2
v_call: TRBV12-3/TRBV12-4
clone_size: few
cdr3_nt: TGTGCCAGCAGTTTCCATCAGCCTAGCGGAATTGTTGGCACCGGGGAGCTGTTTTTT
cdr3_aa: CASSFHQPSGIVGTGELFF

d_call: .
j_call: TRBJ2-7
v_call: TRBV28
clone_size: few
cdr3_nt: TGTGCCAGCAGTTTATTTACAGGCCCTACCTACGAGCAGTACTTC
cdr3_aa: CASSLFTGPTYEQYF

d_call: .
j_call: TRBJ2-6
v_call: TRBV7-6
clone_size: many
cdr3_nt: TGTGCCAGCAGCTTAGCATCCTCTGGGGCCAACGTCCTGACTTTC
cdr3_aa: CASSLASSGANVLTF

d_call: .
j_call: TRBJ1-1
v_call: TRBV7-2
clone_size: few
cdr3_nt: TGTGCCAGCAGCGGGAGGGTTGAAGCTTTCTTT
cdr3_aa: CASSGRVEAFF

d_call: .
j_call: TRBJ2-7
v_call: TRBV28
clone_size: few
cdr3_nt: TGTGCCAGCAGTCCCGGGGGGCAGGCCTACGAGCAGTACTTC
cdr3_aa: CASSPGGQAYEQYF

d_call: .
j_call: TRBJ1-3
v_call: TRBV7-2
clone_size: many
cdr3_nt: TGTGCCAGCAGCTTAGGCCGGGGTGCCACTACCGGAAACACCATATATTTT
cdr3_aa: CASSLGRGATTGNTIYF

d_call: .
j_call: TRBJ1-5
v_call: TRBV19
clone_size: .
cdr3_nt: TGTGCCAGTAGTATAGAGGTGGAGCCCCAGCATTTT
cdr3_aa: CASSIEVEPQHF

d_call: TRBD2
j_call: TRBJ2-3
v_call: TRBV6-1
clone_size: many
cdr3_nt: TGTGCCAGCAGTGTAGCCAGCGGGAGGACCGATACGCAGTATTTT
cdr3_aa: CASSVASGRTDTQYF

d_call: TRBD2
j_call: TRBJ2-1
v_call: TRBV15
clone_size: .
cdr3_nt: TGTGCCACCAGCAAACGAGATAGCGGGAGGTCCTACAATGAGCAGTTCTTC
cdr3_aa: CATSKRDSGRSYNEQFF

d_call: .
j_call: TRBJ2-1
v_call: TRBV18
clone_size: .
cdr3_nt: TGTGCCAGCTCACCCCTCGGGACCGACTTAAACAATGAGCAGTTCTTC
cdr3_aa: CASSPLGTDLNNEQFF

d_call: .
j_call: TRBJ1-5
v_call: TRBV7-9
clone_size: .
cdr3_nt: TGTGCCAGCAGCTTATTTGACAGTCCGAATCAGCCCCAGCATTTT
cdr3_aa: CASSLFDSPNQPQHF

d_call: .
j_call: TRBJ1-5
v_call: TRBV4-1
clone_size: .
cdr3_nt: TGCGCCAGCAGCCAAGGGGCAGGAACTAATCAGCCCCAGCATTTT
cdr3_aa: CASSQGAGTNQPQHF

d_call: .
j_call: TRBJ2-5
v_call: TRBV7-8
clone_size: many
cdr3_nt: TGTGCCACCTCACTAGTTAACCAAGAGACCCAGTACTTC
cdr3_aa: CATSLVNQETQYF

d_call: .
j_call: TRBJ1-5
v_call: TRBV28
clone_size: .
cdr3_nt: TGTGCCAGCACTGATCAGGGTCAGCCCCAGCATTTT
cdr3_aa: CASTDQGQPQHF

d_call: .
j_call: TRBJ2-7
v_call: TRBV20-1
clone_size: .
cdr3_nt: TGCAGTGCTTCCCCTGTCCTCGGTTTGACCTACGAGCAGTACTTC
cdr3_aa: CSASPVLGLTYEQYF

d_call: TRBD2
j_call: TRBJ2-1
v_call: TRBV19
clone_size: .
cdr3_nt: TGTGCCAGTAGTGGTTGGCGGGAGGGCCTCAACAATGAGCAGTTCTTC
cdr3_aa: CASSGWREGLNNEQFF

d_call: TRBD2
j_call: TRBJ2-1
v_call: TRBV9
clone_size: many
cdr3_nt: TGTGCCAGCAGCGTCGGGACTAGCGGATACAATGAGCAGTTCTTC
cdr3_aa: CASSVGTSGYNEQFF

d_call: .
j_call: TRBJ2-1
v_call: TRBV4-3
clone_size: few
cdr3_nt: TGCGCCAGCAGCCAAGATTTCGGGAAGGAGCCGAATGAGCAGTTCTTC
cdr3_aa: CASSQDFGKEPNEQFF

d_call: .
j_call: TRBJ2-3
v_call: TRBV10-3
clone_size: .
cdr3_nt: TGTGCCATCAGTGATGTAGTGGGCTTGACAGATACGCAGTATTTT
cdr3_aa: CAISDVVGLTDTQYF

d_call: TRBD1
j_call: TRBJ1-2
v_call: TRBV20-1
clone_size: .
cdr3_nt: TGCAGTGCAACGGACAGGGCCAAGGGGGAGGGCTACACCTTC
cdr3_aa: CSATDRAKGEGYTF

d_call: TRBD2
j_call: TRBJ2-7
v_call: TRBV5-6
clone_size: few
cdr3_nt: TGTGCCAGCAGCCCAGGGACTACCTACGAGCAGTACTTC
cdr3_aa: CASSPGTTYEQYF

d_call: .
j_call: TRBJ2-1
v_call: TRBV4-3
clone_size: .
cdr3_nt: TGCGCCAGCAGCCAACCTGGACGGTACAATGAGCAGTTCTTC
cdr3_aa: CASSQPGRYNEQFF

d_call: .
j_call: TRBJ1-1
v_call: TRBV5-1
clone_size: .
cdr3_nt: TGCGCCAGCAGATGGGACGGAGAGAACACTGAAGCTTTCTTT
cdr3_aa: CASRWDGENTEAFF